This TCR beta chain was found in a study of CD4 T cells in relation to SARS-CoV-2 and coronaviruses. Deletions cut 7 bases from V and 6 bases from J, with 7 bases between. Looked up from germline, CDR1 is SEHNR and CDR2 is FQNEAQ (reference sequence). The CDR3 is 11 amino acids. Uncultured naive and memory CD4+ T cells supplied DNA for deep TCR-beta sequencing. Profiled with immunoSEQ multiplex PCR; TCRdb holds only in-frame clones, not every one. Found here are some 65,000 clones, around 86% of them singletons; the top ten hold 1.5% to 2%. This clone appeared a single time. Its specificity is not known. Study results and caveats: The assay detects memory recall responses, not culture-primed primary responses. Crossreactive clones expanded significantly less to SARS-CoV-2 than monoreactive clones. In around three fifths of donors, memory CD4+ clonotypes crossrecognized SARS-CoV-2 and at least one common cold coronavirus spike.

CD4+ T cells from unexposed donors were obtained before the COVID-19 pandemic (2011-2018). This TCR came from a human donor in good health. Sequencing was done on a sample of memory CD4+ T cells from PBMCs. The chain joins TRBV7-9 to TRBJ2-1; no clear D. The CDR3 spells CASTRSNEQFF. DNA for the CDR3: TGTGCCAGCACCCGTAGCAATGAGCAGTTCTTC.